This is a list of T cell receptor beta chains from one sample in a study of low-dose radiotherapy and immunotherapy resistance in tumors. TCRdb ran MiXCR on the reads and lists one entry per CDR3 protein. The sample has about 91,000 distinct CDR3 sequences, 20% to 25% seen once. Sequencing used PBMCs, obtained after low-dose radiotherapy plus immunotherapy. Receptor source: a female donor with ovarian cancer. The conserved cysteine and the conserved F or W are not part of the CDR3 here. Size is omitted from some rows. Given values are once, few, many or a class for expanded clones.

clone_size j_call cdr3_length v_call cdr3_aa
many TRBJ2-7 11 TRBV2 ASRGTGRYEQY
many TRBJ1-1 15 TRBV5-1 ASSALQGAPGNTEAF
many TRBJ2-5 17 TRBV7-2 ASSPQPAAGGSRQETQY
many TRBJ2-7 13 TRBV29-1 SVVQTGTATYEQY
many TRBJ1-4 14 TRBV11-2 ASSLGSSFGGEKLF
many TRBJ2-4 12 TRBV11-2 ASSSGLAKNIQY
many TRBJ2-3 9 TRBV10-1 ASSEWDTQY
. TRBJ2-7 12 TRBV12-3/TRBV12-4 ASSLEITPGQGI
many TRBJ2-2 15 TRBV3-1 ASSQGLVPGNTGELF
many TRBJ2-1 12 TRBV3-1 ASSQTLAYNEQF
. TRBJ2-2 12 TRBV6-6 ASSYVPGTGELF
many TRBJ2-5 9 TRBV7-8 ASAGGETQY
many TRBJ2-2 18 TRBV6-4 ASELVATSGRQTNTGELF
many TRBJ1-3 11 TRBV29-1 SVEAGAGNTIY